What follows is one TCR beta chain and its context. Its target antigen remains unknown. There are no base qualities to consult, and no much larger clone falls within one base. The sample comes from a study of PD-L1 blockade in urothelial cancer (dated by TCRdb to between 2016 and 2019). In the study overall: Therapy was started in about 2014 for all patients, and atezolizumab 1,200 mg was administered intravenously every 3 weeks. About 90% of the roughly 29 patients were identified as males with urothelial cancer of bladder origin, and a prior smoking history was reported by 18 of 29 patients. Patients had an ECOG performance status of 0 or 1 and had received between 0 and 3 prior chemotherapy regimens. Blood samples were analyzed at 3 weeks after treatment start (second dose) and at 6 weeks after treatment start. Blood samples gave a median of roughly 150,000 T cells and 80,000 to 95,000 unique TCRs, with a median clonality of approximately 0.078. The study, an exploratory multi-omic analysis, examined somatic, immune and clinical correlates of response to PD-L1 blockade with atezolizumab in urothelial cancer. Pretreatment tumor samples and matched peripheral blood, collected serially before and after atezolizumab treatment, underwent TCR sequencing. Progression-free survival longer than 6 months counted as durable clinical benefit, and TCR features were additionally tested against both progression-free and overall survival. In the same patients who had TCR sequencing, pretreatment tumors also underwent whole exome sequencing and RNA sequencing. Nine patients achieved durable clinical benefit and some 21 did not. Twenty-nine patients had pretreatment blood TCR-seq, roughly 25 had at least one posttreatment blood collection, and roughly 25 had tumor TCR-seq.

Here is what the overall study found, with its caveats: A pretreatment peripheral blood TCR clonality below the median was linked to improved progression-free and overall survival. At 3 weeks after the start of treatment, tumor-associated TCR clones in peripheral blood had expanded more in patients with durable benefit (n of about 20, p = 0.022). Because the sample size was small (n ≈ 28) and many of the analyses were exploratory, the results are meant to be hypothesis-generating.

Spanning cysteine to phenylalanine, the CDR3 consists of 15 amino acids. The sequence is cut down to CDR3 DNA, 45 bases in frame from base 1. V is reduced by 3 bases and J by 5 bases, leaving a spacing of 19 bases between them. The germline V gene encodes CDR1 GTSNPN and CDR2 SVGIG (reference sequence). Synthetic TCR analog templates were spiked into each PCR so that absolute template abundance could be estimated from read counts. The immunoSEQ assay was used to amplify TCRbeta CDR3 regions from genomic DNA with bias-controlled V and J gene primers. Rearranged TCRbeta segments were sequenced at approximately 20X coverage. The study's own analysis went as follows. Sequencing errors were corrected by clustering and CDR3s were annotated against IMGT to assign V, D and J genes. Downstream analyses used only productive TCRbeta rearrangements, leaving out any out-of-frame or stop-codon sequences. Clonality was calculated as one minus the Shannon entropy normalized by the log of the number of unique productive sequences. Fisher's exact test with Benjamini-Hochberg correction, at a threshold of adjusted p below 0.01, was used to find clones that differed between time points or between blood and tumor. TCRdb obtained this table from immuneACCESS and retained in-frame rearrangements with V and J assigned. These tables miss some clones; where compared with another copy, unresolved V genes account for less than half of the shortfall, and the remainder is unexplained. V, J and clone size were drawn from that table, and D and trimming were deduced from the DNA. The sample contains more than 50,000 clones, around 81% of them found a single time. The ten most abundant clones make up 3.2% of the sample.

The sample's time point, from its label and the paper: pretreatment peripheral blood. The cohort included 29 patients with locally advanced or metastatic urothelial carcinoma who were treated at Memorial Sloan Kettering on a trial protocol. Peripheral blood mononuclear cells were collected from each patient pretreatment and during treatment, giving between 1 and 8 total time points per patient. The Qiagen DNeasy Blood extraction kit was used to purify genomic DNA from total PBMCs and tumor samples. Collected pretreatment and during treatment, PBMCs were isolated and stored as previously described. This receptor was identified in a man aged 70-80 years with urothelial cancer. Sequencing used PBMCs, obtained around atezolizumab (anti-PD-L1) treatment. The chain uses TRBV30 and TRBJ2-5; the best D guess is TRBD2, with 6 bases matching. The CDR3 reads as follows: CAWSDGGASPETQYF. The sequenced DNA: TGTGCCTGGAGCGATGGCGGGGCGTCCCCGGAGACCCAGTACTTC.